The present T cell receptor beta chain was sequenced within a study of CD8+CD57+ T cells in acquired aplastic anemia. Whole-study context: Isolated CD4+ and CD8+ cells, once sorted, yielded DNA averaging roughly 3.2 ug. The study obtained 8.5 million to 12 million reads on average for CD4+ cells from healthy donors.

A note on this clonotype: The antigen is unknown.

Profiles of TCR beta VDJ and CDR3 were generated from a genomic DNA template. From the reads, TCRdb called clonotypes with MiXCR, one entry per CDR3 protein. The repertoire has about 180,000 distinct CDR3 sequences, around 45% of them found once; the top ten carry approximately 2.9%. Study-wide points: Patients and healthy controls showed no significant CD8+ Simpson's diversity difference. Common to patients and controls were 25 to 30 CD8+ CDR3 sequences.

Sequenced: sorted CD4+, CD8+, or CD8+CD57+ T cells (not recorded which) from PBMCs. This clonotype originated in a human donor in good health.

CDR3 bases: TGCAGTGCGAGGCCGGGACTAGCGGGGGCCCAGTACTTC. As protein: CSARPGLAGAQYF. The rearrangement links TRBV20-1 to TRBJ2-5, with 14 bases fitting TRBD2. Germline V gives CDR1 DFQATT, CDR2 SNEGSKA (reference sequence). CDR3 length: 13 residues. The ends lost 6 bases at V and 9 bases at J; junction bases unmatched: 6.